This T cell receptor (beta chain) stems from a study of beta chain features in type 1 diabetes. Study outcomes and limitations: The study left unresolved whether HLA type influences TCRB rearrangement.

The J segment lost 1 base and the V segment lost 3 bases, leaving 9 bases of the junction unmatched. The CDR3 has 17 residues. Germline V gene data show CDR1 as SGHVS and CDR2 as FNYEAQ. In the case of this clone: Antigen unknown.

Expressed TCRB transcripts got sequenced, as all isolated RNA was reverse transcribed. Sequenced naive, central memory and regulatory T cell samples produced an average of around 4 million reads. Clones were read by immunoSEQ multiplex PCR, and TCRdb kept only the in-frame ones, dropping some. Here the sample spans a few hundred thousand clones, over 11% being singletons. The material sequenced was naive CD4+ T cells from blood. This clonotype originated in a man aged 25-40 years in good health. This sequence joins TRBV7-6 and TRBJ2-1; TRBD2 agrees at 7 bases. As DNA, the CDR3 is TGTGCCAGCAGCTTCCTCAGTTGGCGGGAGTCCTACAATGAGCAGTTCTTC. This encodes CASSFLSWRESYNEQFF.